This T cell receptor beta chain was recorded in a study of shared T cell receptors in the human thymus (dated by TCRdb to 2020 to 2022). Regarding the study in general: The study investigated the way shared, self-reactive T-cell receptor alpha chains are produced in the human thymus.

With regard to this clone: Its specific antigen is unknown. One base away there is no much larger clone; base qualities are not given.

The library came from the immunoSEQ multiplex PCR assay. Held by TCRdb, this immuneACCESS table contains in-frame sequences only and omits some clones. Under half of the omission traces to an unresolved V gene where checked; the cause of the rest is unknown. The sample yields hundreds of thousands of clones; approximately 78% were counted once. The ten largest make up about 0.013% of the sample. The cysteine opens and the phenylalanine closes a CDR3 of 15 amino acids. Only the CDR3 part of the read is kept: 45 bases, read in frame from the first base. V is cut by 0 bases and J by 0 bases, and the space between the germline ends is 8 bases. Looking up the germline V gene yields CDR1 LGHNA and CDR2 YSLEER. This sample was also put to use in a study of human thymus T cells. That second report states: Donors were immunologically healthy infants undergoing open corrective cardiac surgery for congenital heart defects in Finland. The thymus tissue came from surgical resects taken out during corrective cardiac surgery. Biased V and J gene segment usage appeared to be present in both thymic and peripheral blood repertoires. Highly overlapping thymic TCR repertoires among unrelated individuals were reported in the related research. The study characterized TCR alpha and beta repertoires from eight infant thymus samples and four related peripheral blood samples. Donor ages ranging from roughly 7 to 250 days were recorded, and a handful of male and a couple of female infants were included in the cohort. Thymocytes were freed from the tissue by mechanical means and kept at -70 degrees C as pellets of about 9-30 million cells. Genomic DNA was extracted from frozen cell pellets with a QIAsymphony instrument. Using the immunoSEQ multiplex PCR assay, the TCRB and TCRAD loci were amplified from a standardized quantity of quality-controlled genomic DNA. The amplicons covered the V(D)J region and were long enough to include the CDR3 and to identify the V and J genes. The commercial immunoSEQ service was used to sequence amplicons on an Illumina platform. Primer bias and sequencing errors were corrected as previously described, and TCRAD and TCRB definitions were based on the IMGT database. immunoSEQ Analyzer 3.0 and VDJTools were used for repertoire analysis, which covered basic statistics, V/J segment usage, diversity estimates, rarefaction and pairwise overlap. Diversity was estimated with Chao1, ChaoE, Efron-Thisted, Shannon and inverse Simpson indices, and also on datasets down-sampled to the smallest sample. Repertoire overlap was determined by strict matching of CDR3 nucleotide sequence, V gene and J gene, and Jaccard-based multidimensional scaling clustering was applied. Thymus samples yielded on average approximately 840,000 unique TCRB clonotypes, compared with roughly 76,000 from blood samples.

What was sequenced was thymocytes. The sequence was collected from a boy younger than two with a congenital heart defect. Donor details come from another sample of the same person, matched by shared clones. In this chain, TRBV4-3 is recombined with TRBJ2-5, with the D gene too uncertain to name. The nucleotide sequence is given as TGCGCCAGCAGCCAAGATTCTACCAACCAAGAGACCCAGTACTTC. Translated, it reads CASSQDSTNQETQYF.